The T cell receptor beta chain described here comes from a study of T cells after yellow fever vaccination. Findings of the study overall: The secondary response showed a weaker magnitude and a faster peak, day 5 versus 15. Detected again after the booster were most primary-vaccination clones, at roughly 95% CD4 and nearly 90% CD8. Abundant clonotypes from the bulk population could have been carried over as contaminants into FACS-sorted repertoires.

Notes on this clonotype: Its specificity is not known.

TCRdb re-derived calls from the 5' RACE reads in MiXCR, one entry per CDR3 protein. The sample lists hundreds of thousands of distinct CDR3 sequences; 9% to 15% were seen once. This specimen consisted of PBMCs, obtained on the day of the yellow fever booster vaccination. This receptor was identified in a man aged 25 to 40 who received the YFV17D yellow fever vaccine.

This CDR3 reads CASSYRPGTPRETQYF. The CDR3 DNA reads TGTGCCAGCAGTTATCGTCCCGGGACCCCCCGAGAGACCCAGTACTTC. The rearrangement uses TRBV6-2 or TRBV6-3 and TRBJ2-5; D may match TRBD1 or TRBD2 (5 bases each). The germline V and J ends were trimmed by 3 bases and 4 bases, with 18 bases remaining between them. CDR1 and CDR2 from the germline V gene are MNHEY and SVGEGT. CDR3 length equals 16 residues.